This TCR beta chain emerged from a study of blood T cell repertoires in COVID-19. CDR1 and CDR2 from the germline V gene are MNHNY and SVGAGI (reference sequence). V dropped 5 bases and J dropped 0; count of bases not matched to a gene: 10. CDR3 length equals 19 residues. Method: immunoSEQ multiplex PCR; TCRdb's copy keeps in-frame clones and lacks some. The table lists about 140,000 clones, around 80% of them singletons. The rearrangement joins TRBV6-6 to TRBJ1-4; TRBD1 aligns across 12 bases. This TCR came from a woman in her sixties with acute or convalescent COVID-19. The specimen sequenced was peripheral blood. The CDR3 DNA reads as TGTGCCAGCAGTCAAACCGGGACAGGGGGCATTGCAACTAATGAAAAACTGTTTTTT. This codes for CASSQTGTGGIATNEKLFF.